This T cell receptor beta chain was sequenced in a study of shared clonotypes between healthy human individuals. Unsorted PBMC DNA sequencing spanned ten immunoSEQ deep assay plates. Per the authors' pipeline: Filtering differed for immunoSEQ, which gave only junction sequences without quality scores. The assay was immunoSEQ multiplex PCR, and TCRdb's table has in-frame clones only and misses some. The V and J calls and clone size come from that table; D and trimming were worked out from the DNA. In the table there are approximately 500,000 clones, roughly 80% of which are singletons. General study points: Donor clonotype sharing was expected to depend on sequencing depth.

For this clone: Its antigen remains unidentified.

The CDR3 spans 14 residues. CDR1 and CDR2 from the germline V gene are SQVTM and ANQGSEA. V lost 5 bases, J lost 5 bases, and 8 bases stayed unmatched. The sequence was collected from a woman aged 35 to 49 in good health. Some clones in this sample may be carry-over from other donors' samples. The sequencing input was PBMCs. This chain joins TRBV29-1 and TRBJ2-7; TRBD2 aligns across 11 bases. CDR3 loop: CSVKRTSGSDEQYF. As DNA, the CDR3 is TGCAGCGTTAAGAGAACTAGCGGGAGTGACGAGCAGTACTTC.